The clone carrying this T cell receptor beta chain was observed a single time. The CDR3 loop spans 15 amino acids. With 1 base clipped from V and 2 bases from J, the junction kept 5 bases outside the gene matches. Germline values: CDR1 SGHTA, CDR2 FQGNSA. Generated by immunoSEQ multiplex PCR, the TCRdb table keeps only in-frame clones and is missing some. The sample holds about 440,000 clones, around nine tenths seen once. The data are from a study of Ad26.COV2.S vaccination and SARS-CoV-2 variants. Described treatment: some 20 received Ad26.COV2.S at low or high dose, single or two shots; several received placebo; per-sample allocation not given. Following the first vaccine or placebo injection, samples were taken on day 63.

This clonotype originated in a person aged 18-65 years who received the Ad26.COV2.S COVID-19 vaccine or a placebo. V and J are TRBV7-2 and TRBJ2-7; TRBD2 matches 7 bases. Material: peripheral blood, obtained in a trial of Ad26.COV2.S vaccine versus placebo. DNA for the CDR3: TGTGCCAGCAGCTTAGAGGTGGGAGGGACCTACGAGCAGTACTTC. Encoded protein: CASSLEVGGTYEQYF. The whole variable domain, remainder taken from reference TRBV7-2 and TRBJ2-7, is GAGVSQSPSNKVTEKGKDVELRCDPISGHTALYWYRQSLGQGLEFLIYFQGNSAPDKSGLPSDRFSAERTGGSVSTLTIQRTQQEDSAVYLCASSLEVGGTYEQYFGPGTRLTVT.